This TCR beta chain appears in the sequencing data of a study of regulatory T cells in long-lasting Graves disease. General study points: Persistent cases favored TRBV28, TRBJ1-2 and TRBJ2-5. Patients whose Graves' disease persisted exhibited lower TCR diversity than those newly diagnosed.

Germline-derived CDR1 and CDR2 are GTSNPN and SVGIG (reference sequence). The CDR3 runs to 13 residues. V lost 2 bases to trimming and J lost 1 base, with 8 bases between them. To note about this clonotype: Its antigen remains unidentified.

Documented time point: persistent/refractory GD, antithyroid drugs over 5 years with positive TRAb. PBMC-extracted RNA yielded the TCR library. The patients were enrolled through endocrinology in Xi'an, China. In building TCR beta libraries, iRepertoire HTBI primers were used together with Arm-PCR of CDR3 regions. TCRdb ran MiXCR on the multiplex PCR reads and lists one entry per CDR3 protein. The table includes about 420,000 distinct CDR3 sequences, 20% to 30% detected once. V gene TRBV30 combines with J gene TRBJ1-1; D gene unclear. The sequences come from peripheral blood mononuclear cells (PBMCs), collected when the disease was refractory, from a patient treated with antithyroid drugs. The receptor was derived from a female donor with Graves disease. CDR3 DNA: TGTGCCTGGAGTTCCCGGGGGAACACTGAAGCTTTCTTT. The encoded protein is CAWSSRGNTEAFF.